This TCR beta chain was found in a study of graft-versus-host responses after intestinal transplantation. Looking at the study overall: Recipients across the board were started on anti-thymocyte globulin induction, then kept on tacrolimus and steroids for two to three years.

Remarks on this clone: Its specificity is not known.

Trimming cost V 4 bases and J 0 bases, with 17 bases left between them. Germline-derived CDR1 and CDR2 are SGHKS and YYEKEE (reference sequence). The CDR3 contains 16 residues. Clones were sequenced by immunoSEQ multiplex PCR, and TCRdb holds only the in-frame ones, with some missing. The sample contains roughly 80,000 clones, roughly 91% of which appear only once. Study-wide results and limits: Recipient marrow showed GvH clones, some seen first in ileum or blood. Levels of circulating GvH clones at their peak were associated with early post-transplant HvG declines.

The chain has TRBV5-5 and TRBJ2-7, with a weak D call TRBD2 (5 bases). Sequencing used unstimulated CD8+ T cells sorted from spleen or lymph node cells, obtained before transplant. This TCR derives from a human donor who was the organ donor for an intestinal transplant. CDR3 sequence (DNA): TGTGCCAGCAGCCCGCGTTGGCCGGGGAGCTCCTACGAGCAGTACTTC. Amino acid sequence: CASSPRWPGSSYEQYF.